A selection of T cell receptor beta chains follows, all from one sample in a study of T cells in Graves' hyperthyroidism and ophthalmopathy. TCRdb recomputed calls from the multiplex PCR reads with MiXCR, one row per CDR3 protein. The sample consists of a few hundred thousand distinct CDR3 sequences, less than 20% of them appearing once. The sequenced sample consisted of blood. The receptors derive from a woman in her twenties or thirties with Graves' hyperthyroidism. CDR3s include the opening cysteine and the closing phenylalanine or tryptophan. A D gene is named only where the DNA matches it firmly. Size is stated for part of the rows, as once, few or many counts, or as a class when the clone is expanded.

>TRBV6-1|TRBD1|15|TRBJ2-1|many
TGTGCCAGCCTCCTTGGACAGGGTTGGGGCAATGAGCAGTTCTTC
CASLLGQGWGNEQFF
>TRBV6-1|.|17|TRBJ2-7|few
TGTGCCAGCAGTCGAACCCCGGGACTTTACCCCTCCTACGAGCAGTACTTC
CASSRTPGLYPSYEQYF
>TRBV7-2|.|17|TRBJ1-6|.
TGTGCCAGCAGCTTAGCGGTCAGTGGGCAGGGTGGTTCACCCCTCCACTTT
CASSLAVSGQGGSPLHF
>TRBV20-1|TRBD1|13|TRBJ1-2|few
TGCAGTGCCACCCCCGGACAGGTGGCTGGCTACACCTTC
CSATPGQVAGYTF
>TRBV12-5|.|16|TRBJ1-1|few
TGTGCTAGTGGTGCTAAGAGAGATAGGCTGAGCACTGAAGCTTTCTTT
CASGAKRDRLSTEAFF
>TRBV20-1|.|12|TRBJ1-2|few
TGCAGTGCCCCGGGCACGCTTAGGGGCTACACCTTC
CSAPGTLRGYTF
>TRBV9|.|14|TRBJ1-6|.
TGTGCCAGCAGCGTAGGGGGGGAGAATTCACCCCTCCACTTT
CASSVGGENSPLHF
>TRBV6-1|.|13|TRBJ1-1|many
TGTGCCAGCAGTGATTCTTGGAACACTGAAGCTTTCTTT
CASSDSWNTEAFF
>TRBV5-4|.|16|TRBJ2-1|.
TGTGCCAGCAGCTTGGCCTGGGCTGAAACCTACAATGAGCAGTTCTTC
CASSLAWAETYNEQFF
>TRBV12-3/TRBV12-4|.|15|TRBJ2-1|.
TGTGCCAGCAGTTTTTTGGGGGTGGGGTACAATGAGCAGTTCTTC
CASSFLGVGYNEQFF
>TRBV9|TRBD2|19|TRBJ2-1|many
TGTGCCAGCAGCCCTCGGACTAGCGGGAGCGCCCCTCCCTACAATGAGCAGTTCTTC
CASSPRTSGSAPPYNEQFF
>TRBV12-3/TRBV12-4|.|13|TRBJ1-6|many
TGTGCCAGCAGTTTGGTCCTAGGCTCACCCCTCCACTTT
CASSLVLGSPLHF
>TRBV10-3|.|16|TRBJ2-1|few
TGTGCCATCATGGGAAATTCCGTCGGGACGGGGAATGAGCAGTTCTTC
CAIMGNSVGTGNEQFF
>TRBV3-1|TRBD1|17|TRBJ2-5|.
TGTGCCAGCAGCCAAGACGCTCAGGACAGGGGGGATCCCACTCAGTACTTC
CASSQDAQDRGDPTQYF
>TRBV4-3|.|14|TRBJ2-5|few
TGCGCCAGCAGCCAAGATCTCGACTCAGAGACCCAGTACTTC
CASSQDLDSETQYF
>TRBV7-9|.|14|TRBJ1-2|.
TGTGCCAGCAGCCCACAACAGACCCGCTATGGCTACACCTTC
CASSPQQTRYGYTF
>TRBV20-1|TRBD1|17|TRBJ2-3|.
TGCAGTGCGTACGGGACAGGGAGGGCCGCTGGAACAGATACGCAGTATTTT
CSAYGTGRAAGTDTQYF
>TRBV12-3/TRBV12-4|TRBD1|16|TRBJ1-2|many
TGTGCCAGCAGTTTTTATGGGGACAGGAGGGGCTATGGCTACACCTTC
CASSFYGDRRGYGYTF
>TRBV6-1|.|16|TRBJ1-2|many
TGTGCCAGCTGTGACTTATCCGCCGCGACTTTCTATGGCTACACCTTC
CASCDLSAATFYGYTF
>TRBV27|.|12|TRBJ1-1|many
TGTGCCAGCAGTTTATCGCAGGGTACGGCTTTCTTT
CASSLSQGTAFF
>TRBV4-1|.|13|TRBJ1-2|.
TGCGCCAGCAGTCCTGGACAGACCTCCCTTTTCACCTTC
CASSPGQTSLFTF
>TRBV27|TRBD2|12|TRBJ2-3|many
TGTGCCGCTTGGGCGGGAGAGGATACGCAGTATTTT
CAAWAGEDTQYF
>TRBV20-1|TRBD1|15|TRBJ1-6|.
TGCAGTGCTAGGCGGACAGGGGCAGGGGATTCACCCCTCCACTTT
CSARRTGAGDSPLHF
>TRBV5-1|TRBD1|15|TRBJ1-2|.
TGCGCCAGCAGCTTGGGAGACAGGGTTTCCTATGGCTACACCTTC
CASSLGDRVSYGYTF
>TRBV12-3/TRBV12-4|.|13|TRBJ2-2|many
TGTGCCAGCAGTGTCCTAGCCACCGGGGAGCTGTTTTTT
CASSVLATGELFF
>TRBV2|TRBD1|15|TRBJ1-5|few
TGTGCCAGCACCGCTGAGACAGGGGTAAGGCAGCCCCAGCATTTT
CASTAETGVRQPQHF
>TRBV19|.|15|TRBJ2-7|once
TGTGCCAGTAGTATTGCTACTAGTTCCAACTACGAGCAGTACTTC
CASSIATSSNYEQYF
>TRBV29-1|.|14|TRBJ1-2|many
TGCAGCGTTGAAGAAGGAGCCCTCCCGGGCGGCTACACCTTC
CSVEEGALPGGYTF
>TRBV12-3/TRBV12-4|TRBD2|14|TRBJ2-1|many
TGTGCCAGCAGTGCAGTCGGACTAGCGGGAGGCCGGGTCTTC
CASSAVGLAGGRVF
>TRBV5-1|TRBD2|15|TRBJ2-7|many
TGTGCCAGCAGCTTAGGACTAGCGGGAGTCTACGAGCAGTACTTC
CASSLGLAGVYEQYF
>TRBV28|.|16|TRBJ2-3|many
TGTGCCAGCACTTCGGGGGAAGTGCTAGTAACAGATACGCAGTATTTT
CASTSGEVLVTDTQYF
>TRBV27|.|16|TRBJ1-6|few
TGTGCCAGCGGGGAGACCCAGGGGTTCTATAATTCACCCCTCCACTTT
CASGETQGFYNSPLHF
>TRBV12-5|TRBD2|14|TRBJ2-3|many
TGTGCTAGTCGCCGGGGACTAGCATCAGATACGCAGTATTTT
CASRRGLASDTQYF
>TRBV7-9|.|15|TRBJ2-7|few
TGTGCCAGCAGCCAACGGGAAAACGCGTCCTACGAGCAGTACTTC
CASSQRENASYEQYF
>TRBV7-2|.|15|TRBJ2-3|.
TGTGCCAGCAGCCTCTTCTTCGCCTCCAGAGATACGCAGTATTTT
CASSLFFASRDTQYF
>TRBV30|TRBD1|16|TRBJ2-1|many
TGTGCCTGGAGTCCCTCCCGGACAGGGGGCTACAATGAGCAGTTCTTC
CAWSPSRTGGYNEQFF
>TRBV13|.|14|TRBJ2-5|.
TGTGCCAGCAGCTTCGTGGATTATCAAGAGACCCAATACTTC
CASSFVDYQETQYF
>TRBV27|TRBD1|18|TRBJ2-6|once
TGTGCCAGCAGTTTTCTGGACAGGGGGCTTCCTGGGGCCAACGTCCTGACTTTC
CASSFLDRGLPGANVLTF
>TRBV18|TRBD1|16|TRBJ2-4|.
TGTGCCAGCTCACCACCAGGGGGCGCCGCCAAAAACATTCAGTACTTC
CASSPPGGAAKNIQYF
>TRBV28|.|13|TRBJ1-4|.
TGTGCCAGCAGTTTACAGGTGAATGAAAAACTGTTTTTT
CASSLQVNEKLFF
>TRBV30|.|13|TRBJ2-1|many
TGTGCCTGGAGTTCCAGGGAGGTGAATGAGCAGTTCTTC
CAWSSREVNEQFF
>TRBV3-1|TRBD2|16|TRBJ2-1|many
TGTGCCAGCAGCCAAGCTGGGCTAGCGGGACCCGATGAGCAGTTCTTC
CASSQAGLAGPDEQFF
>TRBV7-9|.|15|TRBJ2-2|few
TGTGCCAGCAGCTTGAGGCAGGGGATCACCGGGGAGCTGTTTTTT
CASSLRQGITGELFF
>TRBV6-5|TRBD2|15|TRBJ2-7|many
TGTGCCAGCAGTTACTCAGGCGGGAGTACGGGCGAGCAGTACTTC
CASSYSGGSTGEQYF
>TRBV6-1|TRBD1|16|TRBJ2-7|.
TGTGCCAGCAGGGAGACAGGGGGCCCGGGCAGCAACGAGCAGTACTTC
CASRETGGPGSNEQYF
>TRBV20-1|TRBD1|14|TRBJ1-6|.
TGCAGTGCTAGGCGGAAGGACAGGGGTTCACCCCTCCACTTT
CSARRKDRGSPLHF
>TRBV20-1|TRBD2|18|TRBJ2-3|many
TGCAGTGCTAGAGTCTGGGCAGGGACTAGCGGGAGTGGAGATACGCAGTATTTT
CSARVWAGTSGSGDTQYF
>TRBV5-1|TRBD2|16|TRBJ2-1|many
TGCGCCAGCAGCTTGGGGACTAGTTGGGCCTTTAATGAGCAGTTCTTC
CASSLGTSWAFNEQFF
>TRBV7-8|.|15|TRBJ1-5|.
TGTGCCAGCAGCGAGCCGACGGTGCCACCTTGGCCCCAGCATTTT
CASSEPTVPPWPQHF
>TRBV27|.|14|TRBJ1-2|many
TGTGCCAGCAGTTTATCCGGGTATGACTATGGCTACACCTTC
CASSLSGYDYGYTF
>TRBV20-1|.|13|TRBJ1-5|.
TGCAGTGCTAGGGACAGTTCCAATCAGCCCCAGCATTTT
CSARDSSNQPQHF
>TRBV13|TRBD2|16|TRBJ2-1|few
TGTGCCAGCAGCCTCTCTAGCGGGAGGGCCGTCAATGAGCAGTTCTTC
CASSLSSGRAVNEQFF
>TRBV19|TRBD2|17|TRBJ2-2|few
TGTGCCAGTAGTGGGGTACCGGGACTAGCGGGAGACGGGGAGCTGTTTTTT
CASSGVPGLAGDGELFF
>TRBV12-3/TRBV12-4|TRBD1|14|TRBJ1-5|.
TGTGCCAGCTCTATGGACAGGGTCAATCAGCCCCAGCATTTT
CASSMDRVNQPQHF
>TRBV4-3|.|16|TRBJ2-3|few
TGCGCCAGCAGCCAAGAAACGGCAGCTAGCACAGATACGCAGTATTTT
CASSQETAASTDTQYF
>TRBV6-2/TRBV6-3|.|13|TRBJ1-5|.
TGTGCCAGCAGTCCCCTCATGGGTCAGCCCCAGCATTTT
CASSPLMGQPQHF
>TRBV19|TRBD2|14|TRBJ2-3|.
TGTGCCAGTAGACTAGCGGTTGGCACAGATACGCAGTATTTT
CASRLAVGTDTQYF
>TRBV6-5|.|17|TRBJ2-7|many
TGTGCCAGCAGTTACTCGAAGTCGGGGGAAAGGGCCTACGAGCAGTACTTC
CASSYSKSGERAYEQYF
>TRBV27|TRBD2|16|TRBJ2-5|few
TGTGCCAGCAGCTCGGGAGGGGGGCTCCGATTTGAGACCCAGTACTTC
CASSSGGGLRFETQYF
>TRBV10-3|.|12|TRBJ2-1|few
TGTGCCATCAGCGTCGCAGGAAGTGAGCAGTTCTTC
CAISVAGSEQFF